Described below is a single T cell receptor (beta chain) sequence and its context. Its target is unknown. This entry belongs to a study of cytomegalovirus exposure and HLA in healthy donors. Study findings and constraints: Per a later analysis, HLA-associated TCR beta chains showed more clonal expansion than other, equally common TCR beta chains. The productive fraction for most TCR beta V segments was about 87% or about 30% in an earlier analysis.

A multiplex PCR was run with 60 Vbeta primers and 13 Jbeta primers. TCRdb's copy holds only in-frame clones and misses some; the assay was immunoSEQ multiplex PCR. The table has roughly 120,000 clones, 80% to 90% seen once; the top ten hold approximately 1.1%. The V gene's germline CDR1 is SGHNT and CDR2 YYREEE (reference sequence). This CDR3 comprises 18 residues. J lost 0 bases, V lost 4 bases, and 10 bases had no gene match. The chain combines TRBV5-4 with TRBJ2-1, with 10 bases that match TRBD2. This receptor was taken from a woman younger than 45 in good health and CMV-seronegative. The sequencing sample was made of PBMCs. The CDR3 sequence is CASSRKLAGVSSYNEQFF. The CDR3 nucleotides are TGTGCCAGCAGCAGAAAGCTAGCGGGGGTTAGCTCCTACAATGAGCAGTTCTTC.